This entry describes one T cell receptor beta chain. This CDR3 spans 14 amino acids. V was shortened by 1 base and J by 0 bases, with 6 bases between the two germline ends. Per the germline V gene, CDR1 is SGHVS and CDR2 is FQNEAQ. The data stem from a study of OX40 agonist ivuxolimab in advanced cancers. Using immunoSEQ multiplex PCR, the repertoire was profiled, and TCRdb retains in-frame clones only, with some absent. The sample includes 35,000 to 40,000 clones, approximately 82% of them seen just once. The material sequenced was CD4+ or CD8+ T cells sorted from blood, taken in a trial of the OX40 agonist ivuxolimab. This TCR came from an adult with an advanced solid tumor such as melanoma, head and neck, liver or kidney cancer. The chain is built from TRBV7-8 and TRBJ1-2, with a weak D call TRBD1 (5 bases). As DNA, the CDR3 is TGTGCCAGCAGCTTAGGGACAACTAACTATGGCTACACCTTC. It translates to CASSLGTTNYGYTF.